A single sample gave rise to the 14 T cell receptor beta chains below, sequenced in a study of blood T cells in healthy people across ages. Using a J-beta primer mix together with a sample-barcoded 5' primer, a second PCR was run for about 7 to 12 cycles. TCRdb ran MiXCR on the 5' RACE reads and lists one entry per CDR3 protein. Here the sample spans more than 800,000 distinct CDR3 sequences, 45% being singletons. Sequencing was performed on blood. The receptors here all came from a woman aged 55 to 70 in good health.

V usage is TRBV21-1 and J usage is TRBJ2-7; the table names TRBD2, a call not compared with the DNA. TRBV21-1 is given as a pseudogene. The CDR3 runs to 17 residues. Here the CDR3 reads CASSNLGGREASYEQYF. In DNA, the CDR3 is TGTGCCAGCAGCAACCTAGGGGGGCGGGAGGCCTCCTACGAGCAGTACTTC.

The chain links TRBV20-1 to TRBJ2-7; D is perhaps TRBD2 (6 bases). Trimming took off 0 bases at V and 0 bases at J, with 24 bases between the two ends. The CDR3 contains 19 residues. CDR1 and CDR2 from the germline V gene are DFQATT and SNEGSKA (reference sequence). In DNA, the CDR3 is TGCAGTGCTAGAGATCTGGTTCCTAGCGCCACTCCAAGCTCCTACGAGCAGTACTTC. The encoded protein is CSARDLVPSATPSSYEQYF.

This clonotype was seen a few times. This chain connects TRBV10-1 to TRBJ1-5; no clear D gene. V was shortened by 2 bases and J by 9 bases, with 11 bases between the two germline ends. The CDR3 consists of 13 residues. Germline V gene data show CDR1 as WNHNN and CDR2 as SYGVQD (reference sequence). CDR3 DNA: TGCGCCAGCAGTGAGGGCACCCTCCCGCCCCAGCATTTT. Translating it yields CASSEGTLPPQHF.

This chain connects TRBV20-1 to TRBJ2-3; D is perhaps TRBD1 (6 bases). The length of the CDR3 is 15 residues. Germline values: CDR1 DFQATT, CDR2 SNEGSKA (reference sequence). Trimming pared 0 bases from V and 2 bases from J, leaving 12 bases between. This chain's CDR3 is CSARDPGHNTDTQYF. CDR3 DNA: TGCAGTGCTAGAGACCCGGGACATAACACAGATACGCAGTATTTT.

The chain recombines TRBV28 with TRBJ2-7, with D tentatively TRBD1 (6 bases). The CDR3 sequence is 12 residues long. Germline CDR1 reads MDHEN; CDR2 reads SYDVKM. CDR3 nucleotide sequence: TGTGCTACCCTCCGGGACACCTACGAGCAGTACTTC. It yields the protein CATLRDTYEQYF.

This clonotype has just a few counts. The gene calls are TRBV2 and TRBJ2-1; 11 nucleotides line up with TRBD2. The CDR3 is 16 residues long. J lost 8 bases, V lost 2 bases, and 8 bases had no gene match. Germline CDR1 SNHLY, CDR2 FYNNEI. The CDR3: CASSELRLAGGYEQFF. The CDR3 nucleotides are TGTGCCAGCAGTGAATTGCGGCTAGCGGGAGGTTATGAGCAGTTCTTC. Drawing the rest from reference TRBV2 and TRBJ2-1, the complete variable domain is EPEVTQTPSHQVTQMGQEVILRCVPISNHLYFYWYRQILGQKVEFLVSFYNNEISEKSEIFDDQFSVERPDGSNFTLKIRSTKLEDSAMYFCASSELRLAGGYEQFFGPGTRLTVL.

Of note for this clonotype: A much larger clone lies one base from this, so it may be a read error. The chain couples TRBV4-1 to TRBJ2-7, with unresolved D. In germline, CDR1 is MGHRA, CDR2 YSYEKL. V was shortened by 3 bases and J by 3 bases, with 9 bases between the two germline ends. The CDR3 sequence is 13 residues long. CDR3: CASSHIGSYEQYF. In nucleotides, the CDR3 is TGCGCCAGCAGCCATATTGGCAGCTACGAGCAGTACTTC.

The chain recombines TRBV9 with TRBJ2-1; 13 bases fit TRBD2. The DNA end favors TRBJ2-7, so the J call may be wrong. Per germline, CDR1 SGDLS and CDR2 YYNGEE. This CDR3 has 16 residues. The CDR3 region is CASSNPGLAGDYEQYF. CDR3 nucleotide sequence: TGTGCCAGCAGCAACCCCGGACTAGCGGGAGACTACGAGCAGTACTTC.

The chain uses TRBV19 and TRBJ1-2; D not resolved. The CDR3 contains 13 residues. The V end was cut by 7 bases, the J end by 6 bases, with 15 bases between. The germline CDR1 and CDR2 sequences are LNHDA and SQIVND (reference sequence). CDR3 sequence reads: CASTGLRKDGYTF. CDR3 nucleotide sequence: TGTGCCAGTACTGGACTGCGTAAGGATGGCTACACCTTC.

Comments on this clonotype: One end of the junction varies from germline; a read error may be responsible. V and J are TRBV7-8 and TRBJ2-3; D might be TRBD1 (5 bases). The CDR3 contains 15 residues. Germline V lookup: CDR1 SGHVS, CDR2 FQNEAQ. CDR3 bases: TGTGCCAGTAGCTTAGCCCCACAGGGCACAGATACGCAGTATTTT. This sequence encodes CASSLAPQGTDTQYF.

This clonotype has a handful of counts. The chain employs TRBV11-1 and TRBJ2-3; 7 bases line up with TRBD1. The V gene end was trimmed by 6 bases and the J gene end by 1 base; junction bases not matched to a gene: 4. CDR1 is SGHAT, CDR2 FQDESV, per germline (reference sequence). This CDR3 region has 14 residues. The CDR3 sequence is CASRSGQGTDTQYF. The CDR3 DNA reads TGTGCCAGCAGATCCGGACAGGGCACAGATACGCAGTATTTT.

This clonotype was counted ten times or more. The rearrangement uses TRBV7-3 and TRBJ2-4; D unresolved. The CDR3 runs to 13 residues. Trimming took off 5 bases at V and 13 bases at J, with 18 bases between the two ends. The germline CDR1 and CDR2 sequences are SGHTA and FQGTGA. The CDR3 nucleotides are TGTGCCAGCAGCCAAACCTTAGACGGAGAGCAGTACTTC. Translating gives CASSQTLDGEQYF.

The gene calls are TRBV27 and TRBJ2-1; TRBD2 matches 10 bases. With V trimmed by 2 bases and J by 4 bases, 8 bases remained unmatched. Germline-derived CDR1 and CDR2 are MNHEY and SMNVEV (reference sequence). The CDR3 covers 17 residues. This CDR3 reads CASSLLASGSKYNEQFF. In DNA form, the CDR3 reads TGTGCCAGCAGTTTACTGGCTAGCGGGAGTAAGTACAATGAGCAGTTCTTC.

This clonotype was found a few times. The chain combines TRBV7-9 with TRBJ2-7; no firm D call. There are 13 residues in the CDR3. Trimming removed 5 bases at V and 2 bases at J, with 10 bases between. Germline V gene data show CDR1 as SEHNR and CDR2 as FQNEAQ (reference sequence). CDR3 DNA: TGTGCCAGCAGCCCCGTGTATCCCTACGAGCAGTACTTC. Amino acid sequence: CASSPVYPYEQYF.